The sequence of this TCR beta chain was determined in a study of cytomegalovirus exposure and HLA in healthy donors. Whole-study context: Researchers previously reported finding roughly 120 million unique TCR beta sequences from around 200 million T cells.

The PCR contained 60 Vbeta and 13 Jbeta primers. The repertoire was sequenced with immunoSEQ multiplex PCR; TCRdb's copy has only in-frame clones and lacks some. The sample comprises roughly 150,000 clones, roughly 77% of which are singletons, and 1.5% to 2% rests with the top ten. Findings and limits, study-wide: For most TCR beta V segments, an earlier analysis put the productive rate at about 87% or about 30% of the time. As a later analysis revealed, the rate of TCR association differed by HLA locus, with DRB1 most and HLA-C fewest. An observed cluster of highly shared sequence variants was recorded as a likely sequencing artifact.

As for this clone: As yet, its antigen is unknown.

V lost 5 bases and J lost 2, with 11 bases in between. In germline, CDR1 is SGDLS, CDR2 YYNGEE. The CDR3 runs 14 residues. The TCR was taken from a woman aged 18-35 years in good health and CMV-seronegative. The sequencing input was PBMCs. The V gene is TRBV9, the J gene TRBJ2-1; tentative D call: TRBD2 (5 bases). In DNA, the CDR3 is TGTGCCAGCAGTTCGACTACAACCTACAATGAGCAGTTCTTC. Its translation is CASSSTTTYNEQFF.